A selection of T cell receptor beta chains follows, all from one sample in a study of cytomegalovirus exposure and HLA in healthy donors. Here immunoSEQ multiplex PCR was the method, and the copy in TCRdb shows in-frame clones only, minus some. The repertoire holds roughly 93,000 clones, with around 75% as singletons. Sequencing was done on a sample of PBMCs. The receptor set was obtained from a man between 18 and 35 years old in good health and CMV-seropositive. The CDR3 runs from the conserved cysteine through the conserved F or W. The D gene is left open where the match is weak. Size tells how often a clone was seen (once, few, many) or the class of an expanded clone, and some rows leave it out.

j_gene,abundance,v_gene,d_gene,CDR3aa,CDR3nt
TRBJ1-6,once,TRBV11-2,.,CASSRSTANSPLHF,TGTGCCAGCTCCCGTTCGACAGCGAATTCACCCCTCCACTTT
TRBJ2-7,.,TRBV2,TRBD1,CASSPRDRTYEQYF,TGTGCCAGCAGTCCCCGGGACAGGACTTACGAGCAGTACTTC
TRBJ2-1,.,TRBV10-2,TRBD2,CASSGADGGRGEQFF,TGCGCCAGCTCCGGGGCGGACGGGGGGAGGGGTGAGCAGTTCTTC
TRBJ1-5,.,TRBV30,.,CAWAPIGGNQPQHF,TGTGCCTGGGCCCCGATCGGGGGCAATCAGCCCCAGCATTTT
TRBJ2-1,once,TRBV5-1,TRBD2,CASSWTSGGASDEQFF,TGCGCCAGCAGCTGGACTAGCGGGGGGGCTTCGGATGAGCAGTTCTTC
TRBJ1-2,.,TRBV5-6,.,CASSFFQGRDGYTF,TGCGCCAGCAGCTTTTTTCAAGGGAGGGATGGCTACACCTTC
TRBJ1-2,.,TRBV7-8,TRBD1,CASSENTGDGYTF,TGTGCCAGCAGCGAGAATACAGGGGATGGCTACACCTTC
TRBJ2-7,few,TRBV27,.,CASSFSSGETYEQYF,TGTGCCAGCAGTTTTTCCTCGGGGGAGACCTACGAGCAGTACTTC
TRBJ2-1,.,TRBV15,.,CATSSKPVTVEQFF,TGTGCCACCAGCAGTAAGCCAGTTACAGTAGAGCAGTTCTTC
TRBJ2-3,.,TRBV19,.,CASNFLGTDTQYF,TGTGCCAGTAATTTCCTCGGCACAGATACGCAGTATTTT
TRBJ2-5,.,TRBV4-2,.,CASSQSDRGRQETQYF,TGTGCCAGCAGCCAAAGTGATCGGGGTCGACAAGAGACCCAGTACTTC
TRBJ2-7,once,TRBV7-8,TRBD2,CASSLRGGSAREQYF,TGTGCCAGCAGCTTACGGGGGGGCTCAGCGAGGGAGCAGTACTTC
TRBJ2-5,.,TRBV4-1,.,CASSQAGPTYQETQYF,TGCGCCAGCAGCCAGGCGGGACCTACATACCAAGAGACCCAGTACTTC
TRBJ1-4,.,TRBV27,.,CASTRRPGGDEKLFF,TGTGCCAGCACCCGCCGGCCGGGAGGTGATGAAAAACTGTTTTTT
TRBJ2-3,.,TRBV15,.,CATSRGTTDTQYF,TGTGCCACCAGTCGGGGTACCACAGATACGCAGTATTTT
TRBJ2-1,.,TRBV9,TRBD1,CASSAQGFNYNEQFF,TGTGCCAGCAGCGCACAGGGGTTCAACTACAATGAGCAGTTCTTC
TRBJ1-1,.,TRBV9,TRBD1,CASSVAVTGGADTEAFF,TGTGCCAGCAGCGTAGCGGTGACAGGGGGCGCGGACACTGAAGCTTTCTTT
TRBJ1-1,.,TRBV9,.,CASSPTGRGNTEAFF,TGTGCCAGCAGCCCCACCGGAAGGGGGAACACTGAAGCTTTCTTT
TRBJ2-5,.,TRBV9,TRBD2,CASSVGLAGGIQETQYF,TGTGCCAGCAGCGTAGGACTAGCGGGGGGAATTCAAGAGACCCAGTACTTC
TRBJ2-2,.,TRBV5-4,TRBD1,CASSPGQGRGELFF,TGTGCCAGCAGCCCGGGACAGGGGAGGGGGGAGCTGTTTTTT
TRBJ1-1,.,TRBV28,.,CASSLTGLNTEAFF,TGTGCCAGCAGTTTAACAGGATTGAACACTGAAGCTTTCTTT
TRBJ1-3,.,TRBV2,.,CASNHFPAGNTIYF,TGTGCCAGCAATCACTTCCCGGCTGGAAACACCATATATTTT
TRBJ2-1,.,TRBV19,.,CASSIGGGAPYNEQFF,TGTGCCAGTAGTATAGGAGGGGGGGCCCCCTACAATGAGCAGTTCTTC
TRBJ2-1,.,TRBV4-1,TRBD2,CASSQERAGGPAEQFF,TGCGCCAGCAGCCAAGAGAGAGCGGGGGGGCCTGCCGAGCAGTTCTTC
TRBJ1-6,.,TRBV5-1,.,CASSLAIGRAFALHF,TGCGCCAGCAGCTTGGCCATCGGCAGGGCTTTCGCCCTCCACTTT
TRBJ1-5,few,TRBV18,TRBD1,CASSPRLSGTGDYQPQHF,TGTGCCAGCTCACCTCGGCTATCCGGGACAGGGGACTACCAGCCCCAGCATTTT
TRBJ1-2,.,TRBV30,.,CAWSFGQSNGYTF,TGTGCCTGGAGTTTCGGACAGTCGAACGGCTACACCTTC
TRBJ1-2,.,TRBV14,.,CASSQYNVYTF,TGTGCCAGCAGCCAGTACAATGTCTACACCTTC
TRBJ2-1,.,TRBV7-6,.,CASSLQDRAYNEQFF,TGTGCCAGCAGCTTACAGGACAGAGCCTACAATGAGCAGTTCTTC
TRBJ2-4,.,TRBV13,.,CASSRGGGGGNIQYF,TGTGCCAGCAGCCGCGGGGGAGGAGGGGGAAACATTCAGTACTTC
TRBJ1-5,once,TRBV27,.,CASRKSGLLSQPQHF,TGTGCCAGCAGGAAGTCAGGCTTGCTCAGTCAGCCCCAGCATTTT
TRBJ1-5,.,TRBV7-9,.,CASSFPGANQPQHF,TGTGCCAGCAGCTTTCCAGGGGCCAATCAGCCCCAGCATTTT
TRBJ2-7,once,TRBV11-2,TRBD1,CASSYDRGEQYF,TGTGCCAGCAGCTACGACAGGGGAGAGCAGTACTTC
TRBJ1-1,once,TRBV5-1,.,CASSFGTLNTEAFF,TGCGCCAGCAGCTTTGGGACTTTGAACACTGAAGCTTTCTTT
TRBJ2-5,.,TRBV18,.,CASSPRQLAGGETQYF,TGTGCCAGCTCACCACGACAACTAGCTGGGGGGGAGACCCAGTACTTC
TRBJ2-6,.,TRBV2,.,CASSDNAGLSGANVLTF,TGTGCCAGCAGTGATAACGCGGGGCTCTCTGGGGCCAACGTCCTGACTTTC
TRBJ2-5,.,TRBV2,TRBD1,CASSTQGQETQYF,TGTGCCAGCAGCACACAGGGGCAAGAGACCCAGTACTTC
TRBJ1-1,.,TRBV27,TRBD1,CASSLSRSGGTEAFF,TGTGCCAGCAGTTTATCGAGGTCAGGGGGAACTGAAGCTTTCTTT
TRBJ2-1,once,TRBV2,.,CASTPGLSMYNEQFF,TGTGCCAGCACTCCGGGACTTAGCATGTACAATGAGCAGTTCTTC
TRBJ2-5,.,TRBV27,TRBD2,CASSPLGLADEETQYF,TGTGCCAGCAGTCCCCTGGGACTAGCGGATGAAGAGACCCAGTACTTC
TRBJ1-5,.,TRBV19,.,CASSLQGDKNQPQHF,TGTGCCAGTAGTCTACAGGGTGACAAAAATCAGCCCCAGCATTTT
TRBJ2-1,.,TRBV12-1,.,CASSLNAGQFF,TGTGCCAGCAGCTTAAACGCGGGGCAGTTCTTC
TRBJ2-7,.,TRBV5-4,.,CASSLGPLGEQYF,TGTGCCAGCAGCTTGGGACCTCTCGGGGAGCAGTACTTC
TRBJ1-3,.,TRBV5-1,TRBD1,CASSFGQGASGNTIYF,TGCGCCAGCAGCTTCGGACAGGGGGCGAGTGGAAACACCATATATTTT
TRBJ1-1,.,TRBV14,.,CASSPQGFEAFF,TGTGCCAGCAGCCCACAGGGATTTGAAGCTTTCTTT
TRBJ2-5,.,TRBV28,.,CASNTGLETQYF,TGTGCCAGCAACACAGGGCTGGAGACCCAGTACTTC
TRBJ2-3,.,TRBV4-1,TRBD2,CASSQDERGGLTDTQYF,TGCGCCAGCAGCCAAGACGAGCGGGGGGGGCTCACAGATACGCAGTATTTT
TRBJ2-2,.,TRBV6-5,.,CASSYSEGAVQLFF,TGTGCCAGCAGTTACTCAGAAGGGGCCGTCCAGCTGTTTTTT
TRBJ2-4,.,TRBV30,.,CAWMTLAKNIQYF,TGTGCCTGGATGACACTAGCCAAAAACATTCAGTACTTC
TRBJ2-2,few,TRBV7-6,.,CASSWTPEELFF,TGTGCCAGCAGTTGGACACCTGAGGAGCTGTTTTTT
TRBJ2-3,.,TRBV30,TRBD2,CAWGGGVQYF,TGTGCGTGGGGCGGGGGGGTGCAGTATTTT
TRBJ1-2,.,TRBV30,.,CAWSGSAHGYTF,TGTGCCTGGAGTGGTAGCGCCCATGGCTACACCTTC
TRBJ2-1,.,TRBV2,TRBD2,CASKVQGLAGDNEQFF,TGTGCCAGTAAGGTTCAGGGACTAGCGGGGGACAATGAGCAGTTCTTC